These 11 T cell receptor beta chains share one sample of origin, sequenced in a study of blood T cells in healthy people across ages. Together with a sample-barcoded 5' primer, a J-beta primer mix was included in a second PCR lasting about 7 to 12 cycles. TCRdb fed the 5' RACE reads into MiXCR, producing one record per CDR3 protein. The sample lists 1.5 million to 2 million distinct CDR3 sequences, more than 35% occurring once. The sequencing sample was made of blood. These TCRs come from a human donor in good health.

Ten or more counts support this clonotype. This chain joins TRBV25-1 and TRBJ2-1; 11 bases match TRBD2. J gave up 7 bases and V 2 bases, and 4 bases lay outside the gene matches. Germline lookup yields CDR1 MGHDK and CDR2 SYGVNS. There are 15 residues in the CDR3. The CDR3 reads CASSETSGGLNEQFF. The DNA of the CDR3 is TGTGCCAGCAGTGAAACTAGCGGGGGTTTAAATGAGCAGTTCTTC.

J is TRBJ1-5 and V is TRBV28, with a tentative D call TRBD1 (6 bases). With 5 bases removed from V and 6 bases from J, the gap between germline ends came to 14 bases. The CDR3 is 14 amino acids. Germline-derived CDR1 and CDR2 are MDHEN and SYDVKM. The CDR3 loop is CASSPRLGAQPQHF. CDR3 DNA sequence: TGTGCCAGCAGTCCCCGGTTGGGGGCTCAGCCCCAGCATTTT.

As regards this clonotype: A much larger clone differs by one base, so this may be a read error. The chain joins TRBV20-1 to TRBJ2-4; the match to TRBD1 covers 7 bases. The J call may be in error: the DNA end matches TRBJ2-7 better. Germline V lookup: CDR1 DFQATT, CDR2 SNEGSKA (reference sequence). The length of the CDR3 is 12 residues. The CDR3 DNA follows: TGCAGTGCTGCCGGGACAGCCTACGAGCAGTACTTC. Amino acids: CSAAGTAYEQYF.

The rearrangement uses TRBV28 and TRBJ2-7; D call uncertain. This CDR3 spans 13 amino acids. V shed 5 bases and J shed 0 bases, with 8 bases lying between them. CDR1 and CDR2 from the germline V gene are MDHEN and SYDVKM. The chain's CDR3 is CASSRSFSYEQYF. CDR3 DNA: TGTGCCAGCAGTCGCAGCTTCTCCTACGAGCAGTACTTC. Looking up the rest from reference TRBV28 and TRBJ2-7 gives the full variable domain: DVKVTQSSRYLVKRTGEKVFLECVQDMDHENMFWYRQDPGLGLRLIYFSYDVKMKEKGDIPEGYSVSREKKERFSLILESASTNQTSMYLCASSRSFSYEQYFGPGTRLTVT.

The chain carries TRBV7-2 and TRBJ1-1; D remains ambiguous. V gave up 5 bases and J gave up 4 bases, with 17 bases separating them. The CDR3 sequence is 15 residues long. Germline V gene sequence: CDR1 SGHTA, CDR2 FQGNSA. The CDR3 reads CASSPRITSPTEAFF. For the CDR3, the DNA is TGTGCCAGCAGCCCAAGGATTACCTCCCCCACTGAAGCTTTCTTT.

The chain uses TRBV5-1 and TRBJ1-1; no clear D. Trimming took 6 bases from V and 1 from J, leaving 13 bases between them. Per the germline V gene, CDR1 is SGHRS and CDR2 is YFSETQ. This CDR3 is built from 14 residues. The CDR3 region has the DNA TGCGCCAGCACCACCGACCCAGGGAACACTGAAGCTTTCTTT. Its protein product is CASTTDPGNTEAFF.

The chain is built from TRBV27 and TRBJ2-4; D not certain. CDR3 length: 14 residues. Trimming removed 2 bases at V and 1 base at J, with 6 bases between. In germline, CDR1 is MNHEY, CDR2 SMNVEV (reference sequence). DNA of the CDR3: TGTGCCAGCAGTTTAGCGAGTGCCAAAAACATTCAGTACTTC. Residues: CASSLASAKNIQYF.

This clonotype was counted a few times. The V and J genes are TRBV29-1 and TRBJ1-1; the D is unclear. V was clipped by 6 bases and J by 2 bases, with 10 bases between them. Germline V CDR1 and CDR2: SQVTM, ANQGSEA. This CDR3 region has 12 residues. The DNA of the CDR3 is TGCAGCGTCCCCTCAGGTAACACTGAAGCTTTCTTT. This codes for CSVPSGNTEAFF.

Concerning this clonotype itself: Given a much more abundant clone one base away, this may be a read error. The chain recombines TRBV7-8 with TRBJ2-1; tentative D call: TRBD2 (5 bases). The CDR3 is 14 residues long. Germline-derived CDR1 and CDR2 are SGHVS and FQNEAQ. CDR3 sequence reads: CAGSREFSYNEQFF. The CDR3 DNA reads TGTGCCGGCAGTCGGGAATTTTCCTACAATGAGCAGTTCTTC.

The chain couples TRBV7-2 to TRBJ2-5; D is perhaps TRBD2 (7 bases). The germline CDR1 and CDR2 sequences are SGHTA and FQGNSA. The CDR3 has 13 amino acids. The V end lost 2 bases, the J end lost 11 bases, and 15 bases lay between the germline ends. The CDR3 coding sequence is TGTGCCAGCAGCTTAACCCTAGGGGGGGAGCAGTACTTC. Translated, it gives CASSLTLGGEQYF.

The rearrangement joins TRBV2 to TRBJ2-1; TRBD2 matches 10 bases. The germline CDR1 and CDR2 sequences are SNHLY and FYNNEI. The CDR3 totals 15 residues. The trim removed 10 bases at V and 0 bases at J, leaving 6 bases unmatched. The CDR3 DNA reads TGTGCCATCCGTAGCGGGGGGTCCTCCTACAATGAGCAGTTCTTC. This translates into CAIRSGGSSYNEQFF.